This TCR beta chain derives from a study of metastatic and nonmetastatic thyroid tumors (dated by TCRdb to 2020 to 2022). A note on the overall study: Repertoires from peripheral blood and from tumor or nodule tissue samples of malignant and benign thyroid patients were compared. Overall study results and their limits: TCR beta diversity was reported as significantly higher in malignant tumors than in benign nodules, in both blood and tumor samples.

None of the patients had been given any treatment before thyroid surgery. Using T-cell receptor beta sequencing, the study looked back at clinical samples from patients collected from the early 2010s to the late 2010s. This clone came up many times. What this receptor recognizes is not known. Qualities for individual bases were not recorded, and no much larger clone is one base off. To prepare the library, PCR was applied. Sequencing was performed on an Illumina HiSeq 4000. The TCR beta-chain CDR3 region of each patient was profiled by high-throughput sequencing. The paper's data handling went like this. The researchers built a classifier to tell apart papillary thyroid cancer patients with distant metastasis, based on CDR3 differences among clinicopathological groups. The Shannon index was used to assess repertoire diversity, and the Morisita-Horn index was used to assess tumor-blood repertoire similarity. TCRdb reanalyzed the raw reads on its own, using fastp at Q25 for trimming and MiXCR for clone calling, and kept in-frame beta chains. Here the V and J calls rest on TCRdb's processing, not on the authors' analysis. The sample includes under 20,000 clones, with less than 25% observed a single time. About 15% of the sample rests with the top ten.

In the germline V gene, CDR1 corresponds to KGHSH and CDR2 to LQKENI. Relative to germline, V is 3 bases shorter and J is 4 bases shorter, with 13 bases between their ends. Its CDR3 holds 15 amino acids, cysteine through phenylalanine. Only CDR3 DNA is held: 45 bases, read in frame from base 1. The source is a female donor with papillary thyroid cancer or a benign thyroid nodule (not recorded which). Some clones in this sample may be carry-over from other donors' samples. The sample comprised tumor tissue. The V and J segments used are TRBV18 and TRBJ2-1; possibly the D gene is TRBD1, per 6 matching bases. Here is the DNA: TGTGCCAGCTCACCGAATGTTGGACAGTACAATGAGCAGTTCTTC. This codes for CASSPNVGQYNEQFF.